The entry that follows covers one T cell receptor beta chain sequence. Its specificity is not known. This record belongs to a study of T-cell memory formation after mild COVID-19. Study conclusions and caveats: Clones contracting across day 15 to 85 had a balanced CD4/CD8 profile; later expanding clones leaned CD4+. Second-wave clones with a day 37 peak had unconfirmed SARS-CoV-2 specificity. CD4+ contracting clones were mainly CM and EM; CD8+ ones, EMRA.

Via MiXCR, TCRdb re-called the 5' RACE reads, giving one row per CDR3 protein. The table records 530,000 or so distinct CDR3 sequences, 17% of them present only once. This TCR derives from an adult woman who had mild COVID-19 (a few samples of this study predate the infection). Cell type and time point are not known. The sequencing input was PBMCs or a T cell subset sorted from them (not recorded which).

The CDR3 DNA reads as TGTGCCAGCAGTGAAGTACCTCAGGGCCACGGCAGGGATACGCAGTATTTT. Protein: CASSEVPQGHGRDTQYF. The chain couples TRBV6-1 to TRBJ2-3; possible D gene TRBD1, 5 bases. Trimming cost V 1 base and J 6 bases, with 20 bases left between them. Germline CDR1 is MNHNS and CDR2 is SASEGT. This CDR3 is 17 amino acids long.